This T cell receptor (beta chain) was observed in a study of T cell responses to AZD1222 COVID-19 vaccine. Study observations and caveats: Across the whole spike, CD4 TCRs peaked at regions 160-218 and 743-854. White British donors predominated, females outnumbered males, and clonal diversity was possibly underestimated. Reports indicate that nearly half of spike-specific TCRs are directed at unmutated variant regions.

In the case of this clone: The antigen is unknown.

The repertoire was sequenced with immunoSEQ multiplex PCR; TCRdb's copy has only in-frame clones and lacks some. The sample includes roughly 130,000 clones, about nine tenths of them seen just once. V gave up 4 bases and J gave up 2 bases; unmatched junction bases: 7. CDR3 length: 18 residues. Germline V CDR1 and CDR2: SGHRS, YFSETQ. The source was peripheral blood, collected on day 0 of MenACWY control vaccination. The chain uses TRBV5-1 and TRBJ2-3, with 16 bases identical to TRBD2. The receptor was derived from an adult in good health. In nucleotides, the CDR3 is TGCGCCAGCAGCACGGGACTAGCGGGAGGGCCCGTCACAGATACGCAGTATTTT. Translating it yields CASSTGLAGGPVTDTQYF.